A selection of T cell receptor beta chains follows, all from one sample in a study of type 1 and type 2 diabetes patients. TCRdb re-called the multiplex PCR reads through MiXCR, storing one row per CDR3 protein. Counted here are some 250,000 distinct CDR3 sequences, around 50% occurring once; the ten biggest clones make up roughly an eighth. Material for sequencing was peripheral blood mononuclear cells (PBMCs). The receptors originated from a man aged 18 to 29 with type 2 diabetes. Both conserved end residues are part of each CDR3. The D gene is left open where the match is weak. The size of a clone is reported for some rows only, either as once, few or many, or as a class for expanded clones.

V gene,clone size,J gene,D gene,CDR3 protein,CDR3 DNA
TRBV24-1,few,TRBJ2-1,NA,CATSDSGYNEQFF,TGTGCCACCAGTGACAGCGGTTACAATGAGCAGTTCTTC
TRBV19,few,TRBJ2-7,NA,CASRGTGIRQYF,TGTGCCAGTAGGGGTACCGGAATAAGGCAGTACTTC
TRBV19,few,TRBJ2-1,NA,CASDQGSTNEQFF,TGTGCCAGTGACCAGGGTAGCACAAATGAGCAGTTCTTC
TRBV12-3/TRBV12-4,NA,TRBJ1-6,NA,CASSLGTAAPLHF,TGTGCCAGCAGTCTGGGAACTGCCGCACCCCTCCACTTT
TRBV2,NA,TRBJ2-2,TRBD1,CASNSPTGANTGELFF,TGTGCCAGCAACAGCCCGACAGGGGCGAACACCGGGGAGCTGTTTTTT
TRBV6-6,NA,TRBJ2-1,NA,CASSLNAGFGEQFF,TGTGCCAGCAGTTTAAACGCAGGGTTTGGCGAGCAGTTCTTC
TRBV24-1,NA,TRBJ1-2,TRBD1,CATSDPTGSGGYTF,TGTGCCACCAGTGACCCGACAGGGTCTGGGGGCTACACCTTC
TRBV20-1,few,TRBJ2-1,TRBD1,CSAGQGRRNEQFF,TGCAGTGCCGGACAGGGGAGAAGGAATGAGCAGTTCTTC
TRBV18,NA,TRBJ2-3,NA,CASSPASTDTQYF,TGTGCCAGCAGCCCCGCTAGCACAGATACGCAGTATTTT
TRBV28,few,TRBJ2-7,NA,CASSFRSGPYEQYF,TGTGCCAGCAGTTTTAGGTCCGGACCCTACGAGCAGTACTTC
TRBV7-8,NA,TRBJ2-2,TRBD1,CASSLIGTGGANTGELFF,TGTGCCAGCAGCTTAATTGGGACAGGGGGAGCGAACACCGGGGAGCTGTTTTTT
TRBV6-5,NA,TRBJ1-1,NA,CASSPRGVGNTEAFF,TGTGCCAGCAGTCCCAGAGGGGTCGGGAACACTGAAGCTTTCTTT
TRBV20-1,once,TRBJ1-2,TRBD1,CSAATGAAYGYTF,TGCAGTGCTGCTACAGGGGCCGCATATGGCTACACCTTC
TRBV6-5,few,TRBJ2-1,TRBD1,CASSQDRAIANEQFF,TGTGCCAGCAGTCAAGACAGGGCGATAGCCAATGAGCAGTTCTTC
TRBV19,NA,TRBJ2-7,NA,CASSQRDGGVYEQYF,TGTGCCAGCAGCCAACGGGACGGAGGGGTTTACGAGCAGTACTTC
TRBV6-6,NA,TRBJ1-4,NA,CASSYRRQLNEKLFF,TGTGCCAGCAGTTACCGTCGACAGCTCAATGAAAAACTGTTTTTT
TRBV7-2,NA,TRBJ2-7,TRBD2,CASSPGTSGPYEQYF,TGTGCCAGCAGTCCAGGGACTAGCGGACCCTACGAGCAGTACTTC
TRBV27,few,TRBJ1-1,NA,CASSLSVGGMNTEAFF,TGTGCCAGCAGTTTATCTGTGGGGGGAATGAACACTGAAGCTTTCTTT
TRBV28,many,TRBJ1-2,NA,CASSPNYGYTF,TGTGCCAGCAGTCCCAACTATGGCTACACCTTC
TRBV4-1,NA,TRBJ2-7,TRBD2,CASSQESLAVYEQYF,TGCGCCAGCAGCCAAGAATCACTAGCGGTTTACGAGCAGTACTTC
TRBV12-3/TRBV12-4,NA,TRBJ2-2,NA,CASSPTTSAGELFF,TGTGCCAGCAGTCCTACGACTTCGGCCGGGGAGCTGTTTTTT
TRBV30,many,TRBJ1-6,TRBD1,CAWSYTGESPLHF,TGTGCCTGGAGTTATACAGGGGAATCACCCCTCCACTTT
TRBV10-1,many,TRBJ2-7,NA,CATSRGYEQYF,TGCGCCACCTCTCGGGGCTACGAGCAGTACTTC
TRBV13,NA,TRBJ1-6,NA,CASSGTGRSSDRLHF,TGTGCCAGCAGCGGAACGGGACGGAGTTCCGACCGACTCCACTTT
TRBV20-1,NA,TRBJ2-7,TRBD1,CSARDTGTGGDEQYF,TGCAGTGCTAGAGATACCGGGACAGGGGGCGACGAGCAGTACTTC
TRBV10-3,NA,TRBJ2-3,NA,CAISPTSTDTQYF,TGTGCCATCAGCCCAACTAGCACAGATACGCAGTATTTT
TRBV20-1,few,TRBJ2-3,NA,CSVALSPSLTTSSTDTQYF,TGCAGCGTTGCCCTTTCCCCAAGTCTGACGACCTCGAGCACAGATACGCAGTATTTT
TRBV7-8,NA,TRBJ2-7,NA,CASSSGLPPDEQYF,TGTGCCAGCAGCTCGGGACTCCCGCCCGACGAGCAGTACTTC
TRBV12-3/TRBV12-4,NA,TRBJ2-5,TRBD1,CASRRTGEETQYF,TGTGCCAGCAGAAGGACAGGGGAAGAGACCCAGTACTTC
TRBV5-1,few,TRBJ2-2,NA,CASSLTGANTGELFF,TGCGCCAGCAGCTTGACCGGAGCGAACACCGGGGAGCTGTTTTTT
TRBV3-1,NA,TRBJ1-2,TRBD1,CASSQQGGTGVRYGYTF,TGTGCCAGCAGCCAACAAGGAGGGACAGGGGTCCGCTATGGCTACACCTTC
TRBV2,many,TRBJ2-7,NA,CASTSEGSEQYF,TGTGCCAGCACCTCAGAAGGATCCGAGCAGTACTTC
TRBV5-6,many,TRBJ1-1,NA,CASIDTPRNTEAFF,TGTGCCAGCATCGATACCCCAAGGAACACTGAAGCTTTCTTT
TRBV30,once,TRBJ2-5,TRBD1,CAWSVGQGMETQSF,TGTGCCTGGAGTGTAGGACAGGGGATGGAGACCCAGTCCTTC
TRBV6-2/TRBV6-3,NA,TRBJ2-7,TRBD1,CASSRGQGVDEQYF,TGTGCCAGCAGTAGGGGACAGGGGGTCGACGAGCAGTACTTC
TRBV6-5,few,TRBJ2-7,NA,CASSPSHEQYF,TGTGCCAGCAGTCCCTCCCACGAGCAGTACTTC
TRBV19,NA,TRBJ1-5,NA,CASSIMSEKNNQPQHF,TGTGCCAGTAGTATAATGAGTGAGAAGAACAATCAGCCCCAGCATTTT
TRBV19,few,TRBJ1-2,TRBD1,CASGDRSNYGYTF,TGTGCCAGTGGGGACAGATCGAACTATGGCTACACCTTC
TRBV7-2,NA,TRBJ1-2,TRBD1,CASSVTSTGGRKMYGYTF,TGTGCCAGCAGCGTAACCTCGACAGGGGGAAGGAAAATGTATGGCTACACCTTC
TRBV2,once,TRBJ2-6,NA,CASTEDQGYGANVLTF,TGTGCCAGCACCGAGGACCAGGGATATGGGGCCAACGTCCTGACTTTC
TRBV24-1,NA,TRBJ2-7,TRBD1,CATSGGQGPHEQYF,TGTGCCACCAGCGGGGGACAGGGGCCCCACGAGCAGTACTTC
TRBV29-1,few,TRBJ2-5,NA,CSVEEDRKETQYF,TGCAGCGTTGAAGAAGACAGAAAAGAGACCCAGTACTTC
TRBV19,NA,TRBJ1-3,NA,CASSGRGGTIYF,TGTGCCAGTAGCGGACGCGGGGGCACCATATATTTT
TRBV7-9,NA,TRBJ1-2,TRBD1,CATFSGTGNNYGYTF,TGTGCCACCTTTTCCGGGACAGGCAATAACTATGGCTACACCTTC
TRBV2,NA,TRBJ2-2,NA,CASSGRGATGELFF,TGTGCCAGCAGTGGTCGGGGTGCGACCGGGGAGCTGTTTTTT
TRBV5-1,few,TRBJ1-2,NA,CASSSGARYGYTF,TGCGCCAGCAGCTCAGGGGCGAGGTATGGCTACACCTTC
TRBV10-1,once,TRBJ2-2,NA,CASSEKGPAGELFF,TGCGCCAGCAGTGAGAAGGGCCCCGCCGGGGAGCTGTTTTTT